Below are 13 T cell receptor beta chains sequenced from a single sample in a study of T cell responses to AZD1222 COVID-19 vaccine listed by TCRdb under 2021. In the paper's terms, the time point label means: about 28 days (+/-7) after the second vaccine dose. Library prep was done by the immunoSEQ multiplex PCR assay. In TCRdb, the immuneACCESS table is reduced to in-frame sequences with V and J assigned. These tables do not hold every clone; where another copy was compared, an unresolved V gene accounts for under half, and the others remain unexplained. Here the sample has roughly 150,000 clones; 90% to 95% occur a single time. Of the sample, approximately 6.5% falls within the top ten clones. The sample here was peripheral blood, taken 28 days after the second AZD1222 dose. These receptors were collected from an adult who received the AZD1222 COVID-19 vaccine.

This chain uses TRBV15 with TRBJ1-6; D is unclear. V gave up 1 base and J gave up 0 bases, with 13 bases separating them. Germline values: CDR1 LNHNV, CDR2 YYDKDF (reference sequence). This CDR3 is 18 amino acids long. The CDR3 nucleotides read TGTGCCACCAGCAGAGTATACGGGATGGGCTCCTATAATTCACCCCTCCACTTT. Translating it yields CATSRVYGMGSYNSPLHF. Full variable domain (remainder filled in from reference TRBV15 and TRBJ1-6): DAMVIQNPRYQVTQFGKPVTLSCSQTLNHNVMYWYQQKSSQAPKLLFHYYDKDFNNEADTPDNFQSRRPNTSFCFLDIRSPGLGDTAMYLCATSRVYGMGSYNSPLHFGNGTRLTVT.

This clone was seen only a few times. The V and J genes are TRBV19 and TRBJ1-3; 7 bases fit TRBD1. V gave up 5 bases and J gave up 1 base; unmatched junction bases: 2. The CDR3 runs to 14 residues. Germline loops: CDR1 LNHDA, CDR2 SQIVND (reference sequence). CDR3 in amino acids: CASSLTGSGNTIYF. CDR3 DNA: TGTGCCAGTAGTTTGACAGGGTCTGGAAACACCATATATTTT.

The chain joins TRBV1 to TRBJ1-5. TRBV1 is recorded as a pseudogene. CDR3 length: 16 amino acids. DNA for the CDR3: TGCACCAGCATTGGCGAGGCCTGGGGATACAATCAGCCCCAGCATTTT. This codes for CTSIGEAWGYNQPQHF.

The sample holds one count of this clone. The J gene is TRBJ2-3, the V gene TRBV25-1; perhaps TRBD1 as D (7 bases). This CDR3 comprises 13 residues. Trimming removed 8 bases at V and 2 bases at J, with 11 bases between. Germline V gives CDR1 MGHDK, CDR2 SYGVNS. The CDR3 protein is CASGGTDTDTQYF. CDR3 nucleotide sequence: TGTGCCAGCGGGGGGACAGACACAGATACGCAGTATTTT.

The V and J genes are TRBV4-1 and TRBJ2-1; 13 nucleotides line up with TRBD2. The CDR3 extends over 15 amino acids. Germline CDR1 reads MGHRA; CDR2 reads YSYEKL. V lost 4 bases and J lost 6; bases outside the gene matches: 3. CDR3 DNA sequence: TGCGCCAGCAGCCCGGGACTAGCGGGGATCAATGAGCAGTTCTTC. Its protein product is CASSPGLAGINEQFF.

Worth noting for this clone: Other DNA sequences in this specimen translate into the identical CDR3. This sequence joins TRBV6-5 and TRBJ1-6, with D possibly matching TRBD1 (6 bases). The CDR3 runs to 14 residues. The germline V gene encodes CDR1 MNHEY and CDR2 SVGAGI. V was shortened by 7 bases and J by 1 base, with 8 bases between the two germline ends. CDR3: CASIQGSYNSPLHF. In DNA, the CDR3 is TGTGCCAGCATTCAGGGGTCCTATAATTCACCCCTCCACTTT.

This chain links TRBV27 with TRBJ2-5; D unresolved. Germline values: CDR1 MNHEY, CDR2 SMNVEV (reference sequence). CDR3 length: 13 residues. Trimming left V 7 bases short and J 7 bases short, with 16 bases between. CDR3 DNA: TGTGCCAGCAAGGAGCCCGCCGCAGGGACCCAGTACTTC. Residues: CASKEPAAGTQYF.

The chain links TRBV29-1 to TRBJ1-2, with D possibly matching TRBD1 (5 bases). The CDR3 is made up of 14 amino acids. From germline, CDR1 is SQVTM and CDR2 ANQGSEA. V gave up 6 bases and J gave up 8 bases, with 22 bases separating them. The CDR3 is CSVASGTREGGYTF. DNA of the CDR3: TGCAGCGTCGCCTCCGGGACGAGAGAAGGCGGCTACACCTTC.

This chain connects TRBV19 to TRBJ1-6; D gene unclear. This CDR3 comprises 14 residues. Germline CDR1 and CDR2: LNHDA and SQIVND (reference sequence). V was trimmed by 5 bases and J by 8 bases, leaving 13 bases between them. This chain's CDR3 is CASSAGVGDSPLHF. The CDR3 DNA follows: TGTGCCAGTAGTGCCGGAGTCGGGGATTCACCCCTCCACTTT.

V gene TRBV11-3 combines with J gene TRBJ2-4; D is undetermined. CDR3 length: 16 residues. Looked up from germline, CDR1 is SGHNT and CDR2 is YENEEA. Trimming pared 2 bases from V and 0 bases from J, leaving 11 bases between. The CDR3 loop is CASSLRSGIAKNIQYF. In DNA, the CDR3 is TGTGCCAGCAGCTTAAGAAGTGGGATAGCCAAAAACATTCAGTACTTC.

The V call is TRBV28, the J call TRBJ1-1, with D maybe TRBD1 (5 bases). Germline CDR1 and CDR2: MDHEN and SYDVKM. The CDR3 runs 14 residues. V was pared by 0 bases and J by 6 bases, with 11 bases between. CDR3 residues: CASSLWQGLAEAFF. CDR3 coding DNA: TGTGCCAGCAGTTTATGGCAGGGTCTCGCTGAAGCTTTCTTT.

The chain combines TRBV19 with TRBJ1-1, with TRBD1 identical over 7 bases. The trim removed 6 bases at V and 6 bases at J, leaving 7 bases unmatched. The CDR3 loop spans 13 amino acids. The germline V gene encodes CDR1 LNHDA and CDR2 SQIVND (reference sequence). The CDR3 region has the DNA TGTGCCAGTAGGACAGGGTCTAACGCTGAAGCTTTCTTT. The encoded protein is CASRTGSNAEAFF.

The V and J genes are TRBV4-2 and TRBJ2-5; TRBD1 might be the D (6 bases). From germline, CDR1 is LGHNA and CDR2 YNFKEQ. This CDR3 has 15 amino acids. Trimming stripped 0 bases from V and 5 bases from J, with 13 bases between. The CDR3 protein is CASSQDGPRGETQYF. The DNA for the CDR3 is TGTGCCAGCAGCCAAGATGGGCCGAGGGGGGAGACCCAGTACTTC.